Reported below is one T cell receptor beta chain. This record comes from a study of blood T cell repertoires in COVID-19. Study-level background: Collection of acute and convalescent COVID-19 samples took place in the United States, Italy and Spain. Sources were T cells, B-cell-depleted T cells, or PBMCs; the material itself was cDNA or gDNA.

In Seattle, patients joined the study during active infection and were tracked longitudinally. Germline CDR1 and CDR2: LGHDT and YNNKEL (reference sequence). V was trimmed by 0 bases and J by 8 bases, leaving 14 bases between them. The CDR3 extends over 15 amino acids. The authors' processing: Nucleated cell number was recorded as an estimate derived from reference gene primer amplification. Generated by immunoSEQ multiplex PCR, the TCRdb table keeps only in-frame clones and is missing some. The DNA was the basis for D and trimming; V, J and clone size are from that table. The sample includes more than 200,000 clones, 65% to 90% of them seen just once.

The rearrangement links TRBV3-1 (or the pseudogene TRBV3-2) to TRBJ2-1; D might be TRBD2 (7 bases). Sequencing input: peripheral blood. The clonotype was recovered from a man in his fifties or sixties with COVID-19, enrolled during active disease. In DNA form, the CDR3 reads TGTGCCAGCAGCCAAGATTCGAGGGGGGGCGATGAGCAGTTCTTC. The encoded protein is CASSQDSRGGDEQFF.